These 11 T cell receptor beta chains were sequenced from one sample in a study of T cells after yellow fever vaccination. Each CDR3 protein is one row after TCRdb ran MiXCR on the 5' RACE reads. Among 150,000 to 200,000 distinct CDR3 sequences listed, approximately 10% were seen once. This sample comprised CD8+ T cells sorted from PBMCs, obtained 15 days after the yellow fever booster vaccination. The source of these receptors is a young man who received the YFV17D yellow fever vaccine.

In this sample, this clonotype turned up a few times. The rearrangement joins TRBV20-1 to TRBJ1-1; 12 bases fit TRBD1. Looked up from germline, CDR1 is DFQATT and CDR2 is SNEGSKA (reference sequence). J was trimmed by 6 bases and V by 6 bases; bases with no gene match: 17. This CDR3 is 17 amino acids long. CDR3 DNA sequence: TGCAGTGCCCTACTCCCCGGGACAGGGGGCGCGCTCTCTGAAGCTTTCTTT. Translated: CSALLPGTGGALSEAFF.

J is TRBJ1-2 and V is TRBV6-2 or TRBV6-3; a possible D gene is TRBD1 (5 bases). The CDR3 sequence is 15 residues long. Trimming pared 5 bases from V and 3 bases from J, leaving 16 bases between. CDR1 MNHEY and CDR2 SVGEGT come from the germline V gene. CDR3 protein: CASSPGPSGYYGYTF. The DNA for the CDR3 is TGTGCCAGCAGTCCCGGACCCTCAGGGTACTATGGCTACACCTTC.

This chain uses TRBV6-2 or TRBV6-3 with TRBJ2-7; D not resolved. V was pared by 2 bases and J by 0 bases, with 8 bases between. There are 14 residues in the CDR3. CDR1 MNHEY and CDR2 SVGEGT come from the germline V gene. CDR3: CASSYMASSYEQYV. The CDR3, as DNA: TGTGCCAGCAGTTACATGGCGAGCTCCTACGAGCAGTACGTC.

This clonotype was seen a handful of times. This sequence joins TRBV3-1 and TRBJ2-3; D ambiguous. CDR3 length: 17 amino acids. Germline lookup yields CDR1 LGHDT and CDR2 YNNKEL (reference sequence). The germline V and J ends were trimmed by 0 bases and 1 base, with 14 bases remaining between them. This chain's CDR3 is CASSQDQFGWGTDTQYF. Here the CDR3 DNA reads TGTGCCAGCAGCCAAGATCAATTTGGTTGGGGCACAGATACGCAGTATTTT.

V gene TRBV5-5 combines with J gene TRBJ1-2; D gene uncertain. The V gene lost 4 bases and the J gene lost 5 bases, with 21 bases spanning the gap. The CDR3 has 16 residues. Per the germline V gene, CDR1 is SGHKS and CDR2 is YYEKEE (reference sequence). The CDR3 nucleotides are TGTGCCAGCAGCCGGGCGGGGTTCCAGTGGTTTTATGGCTACACCTTC. It yields the protein CASSRAGFQWFYGYTF.

This clonotype was detected only a few times. The V and J genes are TRBV5-1 and TRBJ2-2, with no clear D. Looked up from germline, CDR1 is SGHRS and CDR2 is YFSETQ. The CDR3 extends over 11 amino acids. Between the trimmed V and J ends, which lost 7 bases and 3 bases, there was a span of 4 bases. The CDR3 DNA reads as TGCGCCAGCGGGTACACCGGGGAGCTGTTTTTT. It codes for CASGYTGELFF.

This clonotype was detected many times. The rearrangement uses TRBV3-1 and TRBJ2-1; D gene uncertain. Trimming removed 2 bases at V and 6 bases at J, with 11 bases between. Germline assignment: CDR1 LGHDT and CDR2 YNNKEL (reference sequence). CDR3 length equals 14 residues. CDR3 coding DNA: TGTGCCAGCAGCCAATTCCTAGACGGCAATGAGCAGTTCTTC. Protein: CASSQFLDGNEQFF.

In its sample, this clonotype was seen a few times. CDR3 amino acids: CASSYPSGMSVNTEAFF. The CDR3 coding sequence is TGTGCCAGCAGTTACCCCAGCGGCATGAGCGTGAACACTGAAGCTTTCTTT. The chain has TRBV6-2 or TRBV6-3 and TRBJ1-1, with D uncertain. Germline assignment: CDR1 MNHEY and CDR2 SVGEGT. Trimming left V 2 bases short and J 0 bases short, with 16 bases between. The CDR3 spans 17 residues.

This clonotype was seen ten or more times. The chain uses TRBV4-3 and TRBJ2-3, with D possibly TRBD2 on 5 matching bases. Germline V gene data show CDR1 as LGHNA and CDR2 as YSLEER. The CDR3 spans 14 residues. Deletions cut 0 bases from V and 6 bases from J, with 10 bases between. The CDR3 coding sequence is TGCGCCAGCAGCCAAGATGTTACGGGGGATACGCAGTATTTT. This sequence encodes CASSQDVTGDTQYF.

The chain links TRBV27 to TRBJ1-2; D is possibly TRBD1 (6 bases). Trimming pared 6 bases from V and 8 bases from J, leaving 16 bases between. The germline CDR1 and CDR2 sequences are MNHEY and SMNVEV (reference sequence). The CDR3 has 13 residues. CDR3 amino acids: CASSHRDWWGYTF. Written as DNA, the CDR3 is TGTGCCAGCAGCCACAGGGATTGGTGGGGCTACACCTTC.

The chain combines TRBV6-6 with TRBJ2-7; D not resolved. Germline loops: CDR1 MNHNY, CDR2 SVGAGI (reference sequence). This CDR3 region has 15 residues. V was trimmed by 0 bases and J by 2 bases, leaving 11 bases between them. This CDR3 reads CASSYSPELAYEQYV. The CDR3 DNA reads TGTGCCAGCAGTTACTCTCCTGAGTTGGCCTACGAGCAGTACGTC.